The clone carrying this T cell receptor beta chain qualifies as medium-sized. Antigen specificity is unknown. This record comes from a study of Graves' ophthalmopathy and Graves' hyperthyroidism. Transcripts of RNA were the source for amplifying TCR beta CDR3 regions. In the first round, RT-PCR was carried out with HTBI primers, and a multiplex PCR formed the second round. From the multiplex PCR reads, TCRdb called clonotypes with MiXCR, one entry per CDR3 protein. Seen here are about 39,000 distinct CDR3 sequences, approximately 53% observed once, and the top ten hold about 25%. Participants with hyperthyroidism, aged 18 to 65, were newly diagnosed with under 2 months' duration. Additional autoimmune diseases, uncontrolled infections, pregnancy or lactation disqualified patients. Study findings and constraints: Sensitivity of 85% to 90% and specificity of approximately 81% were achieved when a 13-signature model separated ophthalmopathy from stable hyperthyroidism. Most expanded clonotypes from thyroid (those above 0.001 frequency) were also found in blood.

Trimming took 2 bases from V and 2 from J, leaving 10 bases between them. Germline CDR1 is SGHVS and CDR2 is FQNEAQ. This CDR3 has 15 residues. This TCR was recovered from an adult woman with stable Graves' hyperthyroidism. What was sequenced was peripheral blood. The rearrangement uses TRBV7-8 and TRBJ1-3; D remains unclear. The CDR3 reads CASSLMAGAGNTIYF. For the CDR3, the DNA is TGTGCCAGCAGCTTAATGGCTGGCGCTGGAAACACCATATATTTT.